This passage covers 27 T cell receptor beta chains from one sample sequenced in a study of glioma-infiltrating T cells. The iRepertoire nested amplicon-rescue multiplex PCR amplified TCR alpha and beta CDR3s from RNA. TCRdb reprocessed the multiplex PCR reads with MiXCR, giving one entry per CDR3 protein. This repertoire shows over 90,000 distinct CDR3 sequences, approximately 28% found once; its top ten account for roughly 46%. Source material: glioma tissue, nonneoplastic brain tissue, or PBMCs (not recorded which). These receptors all come from a human donor with low-grade glioma or glioblastoma, undergoing nonglioma brain surgery, or in good health (not recorded which).

As concerns this clonotype: Mismatch with germline at one junction end may stem from a read error. The rearrangement joins TRBV29-1 to TRBJ2-3; tentatively, D is TRBD1 (7 bases). CDR3 length: 13 amino acids. Germline CDR1 SQVTM, CDR2 ANQGSEA. CDR3 sequence reads: CRVVEGATDTQYF. The DNA for the CDR3 is TGCAGAGTTGTGGAGGGGGCCACAGATACGCAGTATTTT.

For this clonotype: This may be a read error, as it is one base from a much larger clone. The CDR3 ends on some other residue instead of the conserved phenylalanine or tryptophan, so this is likely a read error. The CDR3 bases are TGCAGTGTCCCGACAGGGAGGGACTATGGCTACACCTCC. This codes for CSVPTGRDYGYTS. The rearrangement uses TRBV20-1 and TRBJ1-2, with TRBD1 matching 7 bases. With 7 bases clipped from V and 3 bases from J, the junction kept 8 bases outside the gene matches. Germline assignment: CDR1 DFQATT and CDR2 SNEGSKA (reference sequence). The CDR3 has 13 amino acids.

In the case of this clonotype: A much larger clonotype is one base distant, so this may be a read error. The V gene is TRBV7-2, the J gene TRBJ1-2; maybe TRBD1 (6 bases). This CDR3 spans 13 amino acids. Looked up from germline, CDR1 is SGHTA and CDR2 is FQGNSA. The CDR3 nucleotides are TGTGCCGGCAGCTTAGACAGGAGCTCCCACTACACCTTC. Protein: CAGSLDRSSHYTF.

This clonotype turned up a few times. V is TRBV12-3 or TRBV12-4 and J is TRBJ2-4, with D tentatively TRBD1 (5 bases). The CDR3 is made up of 15 amino acids. The V gene lost 4 bases and the J gene lost 0 bases, with 10 bases spanning the gap. In nucleotides, the CDR3 is TGTGCCAGCAGTTCAGGGATACGAGCCAAAAACATTCAGTACTTC. It encodes CASSSGIRAKNIQYF.

This clonotype was recorded many times. The chain uses TRBV27 and TRBJ2-2, with 7 bases that match TRBD1. Per germline, CDR1 MNHEY and CDR2 SMNVEV (reference sequence). Losses at the gene ends were 5 bases for V and 3 bases for J; bases not matched to a gene: 6. This CDR3 has 15 residues. The CDR3 protein is CASSPQGIYTGELFF. The CDR3 DNA reads as TGTGCCAGCAGTCCACAGGGGATCTACACCGGGGAGCTGTTTTTT.

V gene TRBV18 combines with J gene TRBJ2-1; TRBD1 matches at 12 bases. This CDR3 contains 15 residues. Germline V gene sequence: CDR1 KGHSH, CDR2 LQKENI. The junction had 8 bases not matched to a gene; V was cut back by 6 bases and J by 8 bases. CDR3 in amino acids: CASSSGQGAIDEQFF. The DNA of the CDR3 is TGTGCCAGCTCTTCGGGACAGGGGGCGATCGATGAGCAGTTCTTC.

V is TRBV18 and J is TRBJ2-1; no definite D call. The V gene's germline CDR1 is KGHSH and CDR2 LQKENI. V was pared by 5 bases and J by 4 bases, with 12 bases between. The CDR3 sequence is 14 residues long. CDR3 nucleotide sequence: TGTGCCAGCTCAGACCCACTGGGGTACAATGAGCAGTTCTTC. Translating gives CASSDPLGYNEQFF.

The V gene is TRBV12-2, the J gene TRBJ1-1. TRBV12-2 is a recognized pseudogene. There are 13 residues in the CDR3. The CDR3 is CASRPLVNTEAFF. DNA of the CDR3: TGTGCAAGTCGCCCCCTCGTGAACACTGAAGCTTTCTTT.

On this clonotype: This may come from a read error, since a much larger clone is one base off. The chain links TRBV20-1 to TRBJ2-7; weak D call: TRBD1 (5 bases). CDR1 DFQATT and CDR2 SNEGSKA come from the germline V gene (reference sequence). The V end was cut by 6 bases, the J end by 7 bases, with 25 bases between. The CDR3 has 15 amino acids. The CDR3 spells CSAFRTPRSYNEQYF. The CDR3 DNA reads as TGCAGTGCCTTCAGGACACCCCGATCCTACAATGAGCAGTACTTC.

This clonotype was picked up many times. The chain links TRBV14 to TRBJ2-3, with no clear D. V gave up 4 bases and J gave up 3 bases, with 23 bases separating them. CDR3 length: 18 amino acids. The germline gives CDR1 SGHDN, CDR2 FVKESK. The DNA for the CDR3 is TGTGCCAGCAGCCGTTTGACACCCCTTACCATGGGAACAGATACGCAGTATTTT. Translating it yields CASSRLTPLTMGTDTQYF. Supplemented by reference TRBV14 and TRBJ2-3, the full variable domain reads EAGVTQFPSHSVIEKGQTVTLRCDPISGHDNLYWYRRVMGKEIKFLLHFVKESKQDESGMPNNRFLAERTGGTYSTLKVQPAELEDSGVYFCASSRLTPLTMGTDTQYFGPGTRLTVL.

This clonotype has only a few counts. V and J are TRBV7-2 and TRBJ1-3; D is unresolved. Germline V gene sequence: CDR1 SGHTA, CDR2 FQGNSA. This CDR3 contains 14 residues. V was pared by 1 base and J by 4 bases, with 8 bases between. The CDR3 sequence: CASSLEGRGNTIYF. The CDR3 DNA sequence: TGTGCCAGCAGCTTAGAGGGTCGGGGAAACACCATATATTTT.

This clonotype has ten or more counts. This rearrangement joins TRBV11-2 to TRBJ2-5, with 7 bases identical to TRBD2. The germline V gene has CDR1 SGHAT and CDR2 FQNNGV. The CDR3 loop spans 14 amino acids. J lost 5 bases, V lost 5 bases, and 8 bases had no gene match. DNA of the CDR3: TGTGCCAGCAGCCCGACTAGCCTGAAGGAGACCCAGTACTTC. It is translated as CASSPTSLKETQYF.

The J gene is TRBJ2-1, the V gene TRBV12-3 or TRBV12-4, with D perhaps TRBD1 (5 bases). The CDR3 runs 12 residues. V was cut by 6 bases and J by 15 bases, with 18 bases left in between. CDR3 sequence (DNA): TGTGCCAGCAGCCACGACAGTAATGAAGTGTTCTTC. Protein product: CASSHDSNEVFF.

Many counts were recorded for this clonotype. The rearrangement joins TRBV20-1 to TRBJ2-7, with TRBD2 as a possible D gene (6 bases). Trimming pared 7 bases from V and 2 bases from J, leaving 12 bases between. This CDR3 comprises 12 residues. The germline V gene encodes CDR1 DFQATT and CDR2 SNEGSKA (reference sequence). CDR3 region: CSGMRGPYEQYF. DNA for the CDR3: TGCAGTGGTATGCGGGGCCCCTACGAGCAGTACTTC.

This clonotype came up a few times. The chain uses TRBV7-2 and TRBJ2-1; 9 nucleotides align to TRBD2. Germline trimming cut 2 bases from V and 0 bases from J; bases unmatched to any gene: 11. In germline, CDR1 is SGHTA, CDR2 FQGNSA. This CDR3 has 19 amino acids. The CDR3 here is CASSLLPAGGPNSYNEQFF. CDR3 bases: TGTGCCAGCAGCTTACTCCCAGCGGGGGGTCCAAACTCCTACAATGAGCAGTTCTTC.

As regards this clonotype: A much larger clone lies a single base off, so this may be a read error. V usage is TRBV19 and J usage is TRBJ2-1; 9 nucleotides match TRBD2. The germline V gene encodes CDR1 LNHDA and CDR2 SQIVND (reference sequence). The CDR3 is made up of 14 amino acids. As DNA, the CDR3 is TGTGACAGTTCCTCTGGGCGGGGGGGCTCTGAGCAGTTCTTC. Translation gives CDSSSGRGGSEQFF.

This clonotype was seen more than once but under ten times. It may be a read error: a sequence one base away is much more abundant. The V and J genes are TRBV12-5 and TRBJ2-7; TRBD1 aligns across 8 bases. Germline V gene sequence: CDR1 LGHNT, CDR2 FRNRAP. The CDR3 is 15 residues long. CDR3 nucleotide sequence: TGTGCTAGTGGACTTACAGGGGGTACTTATTACGGGCAGTACTTC. Its protein product is CASGLTGGTYYGQYF.

As concerns this clonotype: With a much larger clone just one base away, this may be a read error. The J gene is TRBJ2-1, the V gene TRBV7-2; 8 nucleotides line up with TRBD2. This CDR3 spans 16 amino acids. Looked up from germline, CDR1 is SGHTA and CDR2 is FQGNSA. The CDR3 coding sequence is TGTGCCATCAGCCCTGCCGTCGGGGGGGCCTACAATGAGCAGTTCTTC. It codes for CAISPAVGGAYNEQFF. Complete variable domain (other parts from reference TRBV7-2 and TRBJ2-1): GAGVSQSPSNKVTEKGKDVELRCDPISGHTALYWYRQSLGQGLEFLIYFQGNSAPDKSGLPSDRFSAERTGGSVSTLTIQRTQQEDSAVYLCAISPAVGGAYNEQFFGPGTRLTVL.

This clonotype has at least ten counts. The chain is built from TRBV28 and TRBJ2-7; tentatively, D is TRBD1 or TRBD2 (5 bases each). Per germline, CDR1 MDHEN and CDR2 SYDVKM. V lost 5 bases and J lost 2, with 16 bases in between. This CDR3 is built from 15 residues. The CDR3 sequence is CASSPGHSEAYEQYF. The CDR3 DNA is TGTGCCAGCAGTCCTGGACATTCGGAGGCCTACGAGCAGTACTTC.

This clonotype was recorded a few times. The rearrangement uses TRBV7-2 and TRBJ2-7; D could derive from TRBD1 or TRBD2 (5 bases each). The CDR3 is 13 residues long. Trimming shortened V by 1 base and J by 6 bases, and 10 bases separated the two germline ends. Germline-derived CDR1 and CDR2 are SGHTA and FQGNSA. The CDR3 DNA reads as TGTGCCAGCAGCTTAGGGGGGATTGGCGAGCAGTACTTC. Its translation is CASSLGGIGEQYF.

This clonotype appeared a single time. A single base separates this from a much larger clone, so it may be a read error. V is TRBV2 and J is TRBJ2-5; 13 bases agree with TRBD2. The V gene end was trimmed by 6 bases and the J gene end by 4 bases; junction bases not matched to a gene: 5. Germline CDR1 reads SNHLY; CDR2 reads FYNNEI. The CDR3 has 15 residues. CDR3 loop: CASRPLAGGPETQYF. For the CDR3, the DNA is TGTGCCAGCAGGCCACTAGCGGGGGGGCCAGAGACCCAGTACTTC.

The sample holds a few counts of this clonotype. This sequence joins TRBV7-2 and TRBJ1-5; 7 nucleotides match TRBD1. Germline V gene lookup returns CDR1 SGHTA and CDR2 FQGNSA. With V trimmed by 1 base and J by 4 bases, 4 bases remained unmatched. The CDR3 is 15 amino acids. The CDR3 loop is CASSLVGGMNQPQHF. The CDR3 DNA sequence: TGTGCCAGCAGCTTAGTAGGGGGCATGAATCAGCCCCAGCATTTT. The full variable domain, with the rest looked up from reference TRBV7-2 and TRBJ1-5, is GAGVSQSPSNKVTEKGKDVELRCDPISGHTALYWYRQSLGQGLEFLIYFQGNSAPDKSGLPSDRFSAERTGGSVSTLTIQRTQQEDSAVYLCASSLVGGMNQPQHFGDGTRLSIL.

This clonotype was observed a few times. The chain employs TRBV3-1 and TRBJ2-1; 8 bases line up with TRBD1. The CDR3 spans 17 residues. The V gene end was trimmed by 4 bases and the J gene end by 5 bases; junction bases not matched to a gene: 13. Germline V gene data show CDR1 as LGHDT and CDR2 as YNNKEL (reference sequence). CDR3 nucleotides: TGTGCCAGCAGCCTCATAGGACAGGGCAGAAAAAACAATGAGCAGTTCTTC. As protein: CASSLIGQGRKNNEQFF.

At least ten counts were recorded for this clonotype. The chain uses TRBV6-1 and TRBJ2-5, with a possible D match to TRBD2 (5 bases). Trimming shortened V by 5 bases and J by 5 bases, and 6 bases separated the two germline ends. Germline V gene data show CDR1 as MNHNS and CDR2 as SASEGT. This CDR3 comprises 11 residues. CDR3 sequence: CASSSGETQYF. The CDR3 region has the DNA TGTGCCAGCAGTTCGGGGGAGACCCAGTACTTC.

This clonotype was picked up many times. The rearrangement joins TRBV18 to TRBJ1-2; no firm D call. V was pared by 7 bases and J by 4 bases, with 13 bases between. Germline V gene sequence: CDR1 KGHSH, CDR2 LQKENI. The CDR3 covers 13 residues. The CDR3 protein is CASYNSTIYGYTF. The CDR3 DNA reads TGTGCCAGCTATAACAGTACAATCTATGGCTACACCTTC.

Turning to this clonotype: This may be a read error, as it is one base from a much larger clone. The chain recombines TRBV7-2 with TRBJ2-1; D not resolved. V lost 5 bases and J 4 bases, leaving 15 bases between the germline ends. CDR1 is SGHTA, CDR2 FQGNSA, per germline. The CDR3 contains 15 residues. The DNA of the CDR3 is TGTGCCAGCAGCCCAGGAGAGGCTGCATACAATGAGCAGTTCTTC. As protein: CASSPGEAAYNEQFF.

This clonotype was found many times. The chain is built from TRBV20-1 and TRBJ2-5; 8 bases are shared with TRBD2. Trimming removed 7 bases from V and 5 bases from J; junction bases left unmatched: 6. This CDR3 is 12 amino acids long. Germline V gene lookup returns CDR1 DFQATT and CDR2 SNEGSKA (reference sequence). CDR3 bases: TGCAGTGATGGGCGGGGGGTGGAGACCCAGTACTTC. It encodes CSDGRGVETQYF.